Each of the 29 T cell receptor beta chains below was sequenced from the same sample in a study of cytomegalovirus exposure and HLA in healthy donors. With 60 Vbeta and 13 Jbeta primers, the PCR was carried out. Method: immunoSEQ multiplex PCR; TCRdb's copy keeps in-frame clones and lacks some. The table includes some 110,000 clones, around 64% detected once. Sequenced input: PBMCs. The origin of the receptors is a woman under 40 in good health and CMV-seronegative.

The chain has TRBV13 and TRBJ2-1, with 9 bases identical to TRBD2. V gave up 4 bases and J gave up 0 bases; unmatched junction bases: 4. The CDR3 covers 16 residues. The germline V gene has CDR1 PRHDT and CDR2 FYEKMQ (reference sequence). The CDR3 DNA follows: TGTGCCAGCAGCTCCGATAGCGGGAGCTCCTACAATGAGCAGTTCTTC. Translating it yields CASSSDSGSSYNEQFF.

The CDR3 here is CASSQDQTSSEQYF. CDR3 bases: TGCGCCAGCAGCCAAGATCAGACTAGTTCCGAGCAGTACTTC. The chain employs TRBV4-1 and TRBJ2-7, with a weak D call TRBD2 (6 bases). CDR3 size: 14 residues. Trimming took off 0 bases at V and 6 bases at J, with 12 bases between the two ends. Germline-derived CDR1 and CDR2 are MGHRA and YSYEKL.

The chain combines TRBV5-4 with TRBJ2-3; D unresolved. Germline V lookup: CDR1 SGHNT, CDR2 YYREEE (reference sequence). CDR3 size: 13 residues. V lost 0 bases to trimming and J lost 2 bases, with 4 bases between them. The CDR3 reads CASSLDFTDTQYF. The CDR3 nucleotides read TGTGCCAGCAGCTTGGACTTCACAGATACGCAGTATTTT.

The chain combines TRBV30 with TRBJ1-4; 8 positions agree with TRBD1. V trimming: 2 bases; J trimming: 6 bases; junction bases outside the gene matches: 11. Germline V gene lookup returns CDR1 GTSNPN and CDR2 SVGIG (reference sequence). The CDR3 has 16 amino acids. The CDR3 DNA sequence: TGTGCCTGGAGTTATGGACAGGGTAGGGATCATGAAAAACTGTTTTTT. Translating it yields CAWSYGQGRDHEKLFF.

The count of this clone is one. The genes are TRBV7-8 and TRBJ2-7; no reliable D call. Trimming took 4 bases from V and 3 from J, leaving 10 bases between them. CDR1 and CDR2 (germline): SGHVS, FQNEAQ. CDR3 size: 13 residues. The CDR3 DNA sequence: TGTGCCAGCAGCTCTTCCCCACTCTACGAGCAGTACTTC. It specifies CASSSSPLYEQYF.

This clone was seen a few times. The chain links TRBV11-2 to TRBJ1-5, with D unclear. CDR1 and CDR2 (germline): SGHAT, FQNNGV. This CDR3 is 13 amino acids long. The V and J ends lost 1 base and 4 bases respectively, with 5 bases between them. DNA of the CDR3: TGTGCCAGCAGCTTAGCACGGAATCAGCCCCAGCATTTT. The encoded protein is CASSLARNQPQHF.

V and J are TRBV7-2 and TRBJ1-2, with D unresolved. CDR1 is SGHTA, CDR2 FQGNSA, per germline. V was shortened by 2 bases and J by 4 bases, with 8 bases between the two germline ends. The CDR3 has 13 amino acids. The CDR3 nucleotides read TGTGCCAGCAGCTTAACAGAATCCTATGGCTACACCTTC. Protein: CASSLTESYGYTF.

The chain carries TRBV13 and TRBJ2-2; 13 bases match TRBD2. Trimming removed 7 bases from V and 2 bases from J; junction bases left unmatched: 7. Germline CDR1 and CDR2: PRHDT and FYEKMQ (reference sequence). The CDR3 runs 17 residues. This CDR3 is CASTRRGLAGNTGELFF. CDR3 nucleotides: TGTGCCAGCACGCGAAGGGGACTAGCGGGAAACACCGGGGAGCTGTTTTTT.

This chain joins TRBV6-5 and TRBJ1-5; no clear D. The CDR3 runs 13 residues. Germline CDR1 and CDR2: MNHEY and SVGAGI. Trimming took 1 base from V and 5 from J, leaving 6 bases between them. CDR3 nucleotide sequence: TGTGCCAGCAGTTACTGGAGAGATCAGCCCCAGCATTTT. Protein: CASSYWRDQPQHF.

This clone was counted between two and nine times. The chain carries TRBV5-6 and TRBJ1-2; D may be TRBD1 (5 bases). V was cut by 3 bases and J by 2 bases, with 8 bases left in between. The CDR3 has 13 residues. In germline, CDR1 is SGHDT, CDR2 YYEEEE. This chain's CDR3 is CASSWGENYGYTF. CDR3 nucleotide sequence: TGTGCCAGCAGCTGGGGGGAAAACTATGGCTACACCTTC.

The rearrangement links TRBV27 to TRBJ1-5, with a tentative D call TRBD1 (6 bases). The CDR3 runs 15 residues. Trimming took off 1 base at V and 6 bases at J, with 13 bases between the two ends. Germline V gene sequence: CDR1 MNHEY, CDR2 SMNVEV (reference sequence). CDR3 DNA: TGTGCCAGCAGTTTATACCCACAGGGCTCTCAGCCCCAGCATTTT. It encodes CASSLYPQGSQPQHF.

The gene calls are TRBV11-2 and TRBJ2-7, with 13 bases identical to TRBD2. Germline lookup yields CDR1 SGHAT and CDR2 FQNNGV. V was clipped by 4 bases and J by 4 bases; unmatched bases: 7. CDR3 size: 16 residues. CDR3: CASSSGTSGIGYEQYF. The CDR3 DNA reads TGTGCCAGCAGCTCGGGGACTAGCGGGATAGGGTACGAGCAGTACTTC.

The rearrangement links TRBV7-6 to TRBJ2-5; 9 bases are shared with TRBD2. Trimming cost V 1 base and J 14 bases; bases outside gene matches: 5. Germline CDR1 SGHVS, CDR2 FNYEAQ. CDR3 length: 12 amino acids. This chain's CDR3 is CASSLDGGLAYF. The DNA of the CDR3 is TGTGCCAGCAGCTTAGATGGGGGACTAGCATACTTC.

The V call is TRBV9, the J call TRBJ2-7, with TRBD2 matching 8 bases. Germline assignment: CDR1 SGDLS and CDR2 YYNGEE. CDR3 length: 14 amino acids. The V gene end was trimmed by 3 bases and the J gene end by 5 bases; junction bases not matched to a gene: 7. The CDR3 sequence is CASSGTWTSHEQYF. DNA of the CDR3: TGTGCCAGCAGCGGAACCTGGACTAGCCACGAGCAGTACTTC.

V gene TRBV7-6 combines with J gene TRBJ1-6; D gene ambiguous. The CDR3 spans 15 residues. V lost 5 bases and J lost 8, with 16 bases in between. Germline V lookup: CDR1 SGHVS, CDR2 FNYEAQ. In DNA form, the CDR3 reads TGTGCCAGCAGCCCCTTAGCCTCCGGGGATTCACCCCTCCACTTT. This codes for CASSPLASGDSPLHF.

The V call is TRBV29-1, the J call TRBJ2-1, with D hard to call. The CDR3 totals 10 residues. Germline loops: CDR1 SQVTM, CDR2 ANQGSEA. Trimming took off 4 bases at V and 6 bases at J, with 4 bases between the two ends. The DNA of the CDR3 is TGCAGCGTTGGAGTCAATGAGCAGTTCTTC. Amino acid sequence: CSVGVNEQFF.

The chain couples TRBV5-5 to TRBJ2-6; 10 nucleotides align to TRBD1. The V gene's germline CDR1 is SGHKS and CDR2 YYEKEE (reference sequence). CDR3 size: 16 residues. V shed 4 bases, J shed 3 bases, and the junction held 4 bases outside the gene matches. This CDR3 is CASSPTGGFGANVLTF. CDR3 bases: TGTGCCAGCAGCCCGACAGGGGGCTTTGGGGCCAACGTCCTGACTTTC.

This chain uses TRBV28 with TRBJ2-1; D may be TRBD1 (6 bases). The germline V gene encodes CDR1 MDHEN and CDR2 SYDVKM. The CDR3 has 14 amino acids. V was cut by 3 bases and J by 8 bases, with 14 bases left in between. CDR3 coding DNA: TGTGCCAGCAGTTTGGGGGCGGTACTTGATGAGCAGTTCTTC. Encoded protein: CASSLGAVLDEQFF.

The chain uses TRBV28 and TRBJ1-4; the match to TRBD1 covers 7 bases. The CDR3 spans 15 residues. Germline loops: CDR1 MDHEN, CDR2 SYDVKM. Germline trimming cut 6 bases from V and 3 bases from J; bases unmatched to any gene: 7. The CDR3 loop reads CASSVGGLANEKLFF. CDR3 DNA sequence: TGTGCCAGCAGCGTAGGGGGCCTCGCTAATGAAAAACTGTTTTTT.

The genes are TRBV4-3 and TRBJ1-4, with 7 bases that match TRBD1. CDR1 and CDR2 (germline): LGHNA, YSLEER. Losses at the gene ends were 5 bases for V and 7 bases for J; bases not matched to a gene: 10. The CDR3 consists of 15 residues. The CDR3 DNA is TGCGCCAGCAGCAGAAACGAGGGGGCAGGTGAAAAACTGTTTTTT. As protein: CASSRNEGAGEKLFF.

This sequence joins TRBV28 and TRBJ2-3; tentatively, D is TRBD1 (6 bases). The CDR3 has 13 residues. V was trimmed by 6 bases and J by 4 bases, leaving 11 bases between them. Germline V lookup: CDR1 MDHEN, CDR2 SYDVKM. CDR3 amino acids: CASSKQGPDTQYF. The CDR3 DNA follows: TGTGCCAGCAGCAAACAGGGCCCAGATACGCAGTATTTT.

This clone was seen a handful of times. The CDR3 sequence: CASRTYRDRFEAFF. The DNA for the CDR3 is TGTGCCAGCAGAACATACAGGGATAGATTTGAAGCTTTCTTT. V usage is TRBV28 and J usage is TRBJ1-1; perhaps TRBD1 as D (6 bases). Trimming shortened V by 6 bases and J by 7 bases, and 18 bases separated the two germline ends. Germline assignment: CDR1 MDHEN and CDR2 SYDVKM. The CDR3 extends over 14 amino acids. Using reference TRBV28 and TRBJ1-1 for the parts outside the CDR3, the full variable domain is DVKVTQSSRYLVKRTGEKVFLECVQDMDHENMFWYRQDPGLGLRLIYFSYDVKMKEKGDIPEGYSVSREKKERFSLILESASTNQTSMYLCASRTYRDRFEAFFGQGTRLTVV.

This clone occurred a few times. The chain has TRBV5-8 and TRBJ2-3, with 11 bases that match TRBD2. The CDR3 has 16 residues. J lost 7 bases, V lost 0 bases, and 7 bases had no gene match. Germline loops: CDR1 SGHTS, CDR2 YDEGEE. The CDR3 DNA sequence: TGTGCCAGCAGCTTGGGGACTAGCGGGTTGGGAAATACGCAGTATTTT. Protein product: CASSLGTSGLGNTQYF.

The V and J genes are TRBV7-8 and TRBJ2-2, with 10 nucleotides matching TRBD2. This CDR3 has 16 residues. CDR1 and CDR2 from the germline V gene are SGHVS and FQNEAQ. V shed 5 bases and J 5 bases; nucleotides not matched to a gene: 8. The CDR3: CASSRSGRAGTGELFF. DNA for the CDR3: TGTGCCAGCAGCCGAAGCGGGAGGGCCGGAACCGGGGAGCTGTTTTTT.

This chain links TRBV10-3 with TRBJ2-1; 7 nucleotides agree with TRBD1. This CDR3 is built from 15 residues. CDR1 ENHRY and CDR2 SYGVKD come from the germline V gene. V shed 6 bases, J shed 4 bases, and the junction held 9 bases outside the gene matches. The CDR3 loop reads CAISGRDSDYNEQFF. The CDR3 DNA follows: TGTGCCATCAGCGGCCGGGACAGCGATTACAATGAGCAGTTCTTC.

The CDR3 DNA follows: TGTGCCAGCAGCCGACAGGGGATCGAAGCTTTCTTT. Its translation: CASSRQGIEAFF. V usage is TRBV6-1 and J usage is TRBJ1-1, with 8 bases that match TRBD1. CDR1 and CDR2 (germline): MNHNS, SASEGT. After removal of 6 bases from V and 8 bases from J, the junction contained 5 bases not matched to a gene. CDR3 size: 12 residues.

This chain links TRBV4-2 with TRBJ2-5, with D maybe TRBD1 (5 bases). The CDR3 is made up of 14 amino acids. Germline assignment: CDR1 LGHNA and CDR2 YNFKEQ. The V and J ends lost 1 base and 3 bases respectively, with 9 bases between them. The CDR3 loop is CASSQGGREETQYF. The CDR3 DNA is TGTGCCAGCAGCCAAGGGGGCAGGGAAGAGACCCAGTACTTC.

V is TRBV11-2 and J is TRBJ1-1; a weak D match, TRBD1 (6 bases). The V gene's germline CDR1 is SGHAT and CDR2 FQNNGV. This CDR3 spans 13 amino acids. The germline V and J ends were trimmed by 6 bases and 8 bases, with 16 bases remaining between them. This CDR3 reads CASRTIQGQEAFF. In nucleotides, the CDR3 is TGTGCCAGCAGGACTATACAGGGCCAGGAAGCTTTCTTT.

The gene calls are TRBV10-2 and TRBJ2-7; 11 nucleotides align to TRBD2. CDR3 length: 11 amino acids. The germline V gene encodes CDR1 WSHSY and CDR2 SAAADI. In DNA form, the CDR3 reads TGCACTAGCGGGAGTATCTCCGAGCAGTACTTC. Encoded protein: CTSGSISEQYF.